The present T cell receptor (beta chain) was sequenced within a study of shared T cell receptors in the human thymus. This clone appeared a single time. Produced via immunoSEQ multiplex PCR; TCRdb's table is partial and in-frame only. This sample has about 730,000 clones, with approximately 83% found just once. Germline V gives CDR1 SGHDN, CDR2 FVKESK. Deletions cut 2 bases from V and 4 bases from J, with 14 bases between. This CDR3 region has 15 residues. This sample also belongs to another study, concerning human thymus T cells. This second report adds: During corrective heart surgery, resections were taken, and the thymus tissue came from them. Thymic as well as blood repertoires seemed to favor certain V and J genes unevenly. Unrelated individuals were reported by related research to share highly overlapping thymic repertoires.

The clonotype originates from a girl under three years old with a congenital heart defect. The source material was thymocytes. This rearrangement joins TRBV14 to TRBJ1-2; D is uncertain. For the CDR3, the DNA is TGTGCCAGCAGCCAATCTAGTGGCAGATCCTATGGCTACACCTTC. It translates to CASSQSSGRSYGYTF.